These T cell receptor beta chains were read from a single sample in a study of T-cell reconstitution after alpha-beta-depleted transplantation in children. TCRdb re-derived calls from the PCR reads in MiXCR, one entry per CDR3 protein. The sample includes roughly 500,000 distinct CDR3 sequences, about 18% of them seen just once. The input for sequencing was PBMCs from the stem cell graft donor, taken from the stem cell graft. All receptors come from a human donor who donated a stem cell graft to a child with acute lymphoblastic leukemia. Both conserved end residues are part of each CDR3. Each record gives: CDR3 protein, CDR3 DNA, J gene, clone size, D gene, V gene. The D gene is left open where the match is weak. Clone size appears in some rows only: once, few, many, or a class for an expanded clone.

CSSRGTSGYNEQFF	TGCAGTTCCCGAGGGACTAGCGGTTACAATGAGCAGTTCTTC	TRBJ2-1	few	TRBD2	TRBV20-1
CASSYLISTGTYNEQFF	TGCGCCAGCAGCTACCTGATCTCAACCGGGACCTACAATGAGCAGTTCTTC	TRBJ2-1	-	-	TRBV5-1
CATSRDGQGLLNEQFF	TGTGCCACCAGCAGAGATGGACAGGGACTCCTCAATGAGCAGTTCTTC	TRBJ2-1	few	TRBD1	TRBV15
CASSLLGKLAGNEQFF	TGTGCCAGCAGCTTGTTGGGCAAGCTAGCAGGCAATGAGCAGTTCTTC	TRBJ2-1	few	-	TRBV5-6
CASSQDRLAGAETQYF	TGTGCCAGCAGCCAAGATCGATTAGCGGGAGCAGAGACCCAGTACTTC	TRBJ2-5	few	TRBD2	TRBV3-1
CASSFSGRSDEQYF	TGTGCCAGCAGTTTTAGCGGGAGGTCTGACGAGCAGTACTTC	TRBJ2-7	-	TRBD2	TRBV27
CSAREGGTYNEQFF	TGCAGTGCTAGAGAGGGGGGAACCTACAATGAGCAGTTCTTC	TRBJ2-1	few	-	TRBV20-1
CASSPRLGGEVNQPQHF	TGTGCCAGCAGCCCCCGTTTGGGGGGGGAGGTCAATCAGCCCCAGCATTTT	TRBJ1-5	few	-	TRBV5-5
CASSPTSGSGNFPEQFF	TGTGCCAGCAGCCCCACTAGCGGGAGTGGTAATTTTCCTGAGCAGTTCTTC	TRBJ2-1	few	TRBD2	TRBV12-3/TRBV12-4
CASSPLELPLYF	TGTGCCAGCAGTCCCCTCGAGCTGCCCCTGTACTTC	TRBJ2-7	many	-	TRBV12-3/TRBV12-4
CASVTGDTEAFF	TGTGCCAGCGTAACAGGGGACACTGAAGCTTTCTTT	TRBJ1-1	few	TRBD1	TRBV16
CASSQNPLLAGGGKTQYF	TGTGCCAGCAGTCAGAACCCTCTACTAGCGGGAGGTGGGAAGACCCAGTACTTC	TRBJ2-5	few	TRBD2	TRBV11-1
CASSVDLASYEQYF	TGTGCCAGCAGCGTAGACCTGGCATCCTACGAGCAGTACTTC	TRBJ2-7	few	-	TRBV9
CATTPGQGQETQYF	TGTGCCACGACGCCGGGCCAGGGACAAGAGACCCAGTACTTC	TRBJ2-5	few	-	TRBV10-3
CASSTREDSERGYTF	TGTGCCAGCTCAACTAGAGAAGACAGCGAGAGGGGCTACACCTTC	TRBJ1-2	few	-	TRBV18
CASSLDTPTGGTEAFF	TGTGCCAGCAGCTTGGATACCCCGACAGGGGGCACTGAAGCTTTCTTT	TRBJ1-1	few	TRBD1	TRBV5-5
CASSQQIAGGNEQFF	TGTGCCAGCAGCCAACAGATAGCGGGAGGGAACGAGCAGTTCTTC	TRBJ2-1	-	TRBD2	TRBV3-1
CASIEHGADTQYF	TGTGCCAGCATCGAGCACGGGGCAGATACGCAGTATTTT	TRBJ2-3	many	-	TRBV12-3/TRBV12-4
CATRLAGGRNTGELFF	TGTGCCACCCGACTAGCGGGAGGGCGGAACACCGGGGAGCTGTTTTTT	TRBJ2-2	-	TRBD2	TRBV10-3
CAISELETQYF	TGTGCCATCAGTGAGTTGGAGACCCAGTACTTC	TRBJ2-5	-	-	TRBV10-3
CASRTVAGGPVGTGELFF	TGTGCCAGCAGAACCGTAGCGGGAGGGCCAGTGGGCACCGGGGAGCTGTTTTTT	TRBJ2-2	few	TRBD2	TRBV12-3/TRBV12-4
CASSWSGQGTLAEQYF	TGCGCCAGCAGCTGGTCCGGACAGGGGACCCTTGCCGAGCAGTACTTC	TRBJ2-7	few	TRBD1	TRBV5-1
CASSQGGGLFSPLHF	TGCGCCAGCAGCCAAGGGGGCGGTCTTTTTTCACCCCTCCACTTT	TRBJ1-6	-	-	TRBV4-1
CASTRRGGSLESGPCF	TGTGCCAGCACCCGACGTGGCGGGAGTCTAGAGAGTGGACCATGCTTC	TRBJ2-1	few	TRBD2	TRBV27
CSVQGPSTDTQYF	TGCAGCGTACAGGGACCTAGCACAGATACGCAGTATTTT	TRBJ2-3	-	-	TRBV29-1
CASSQEIDRFVHGYTF	TGTGCCAGCAGCCAAGAAATCGACAGGTTCGTTCATGGCTACACCTTC	TRBJ1-2	few	-	TRBV4-2
CASSQQDSQETQYF	TGTGCCAGCAGTCAACAGGACAGCCAAGAGACCCAGTACTTC	TRBJ2-5	few	-	TRBV12-3/TRBV12-4
CASSPGFGADTQYF	TGCGCCAGCAGCCCCGGGTTTGGGGCAGATACGCAGTATTTT	TRBJ2-3	few	-	TRBV5-1
CASSLDGQLNQPQHF	TGTGCCAGCAGCTTAGATGGTCAGCTCAATCAGCCCCAGCATTTT	TRBJ1-5	many	-	TRBV7-9
CASSPPSPPVHEQFF	TGTGCCAGCAGCCCTCCAAGTCCCCCGGTGCATGAGCAGTTCTTC	TRBJ2-1	-	-	TRBV7-3
CASSLTAGGTYGYTF	TGTGCCAGCAGCTTAACAGCGGGGGGGACCTATGGCTACACCTTC	TRBJ1-2	-	-	TRBV7-2
CASSLGASISYEQYF	TGTGCCAGCAGCTTAGGGGCTAGTATATCCTACGAGCAGTACTTC	TRBJ2-7	-	-	TRBV7-6
CSATGTGTPDTQYF	TGCAGTGCCACCGGGACAGGGACCCCAGATACGCAGTATTTT	TRBJ2-3	few	TRBD1	TRBV20-1
CASSGAGGEQYF	TGTGCCAGCAGCGGGGCCGGTGGCGAGCAGTACTTC	TRBJ2-7	-	-	TRBV7-9
CSANGGAHEQYF	TGCAGCGCCAATGGGGGGGCCCACGAGCAGTACTTC	TRBJ2-7	-	-	TRBV29-1
CASSLPRTGRYEQYF	TGCGCCAGCAGCTTACCAAGGACCGGGCGCTACGAGCAGTACTTC	TRBJ2-7	few	-	TRBV5-1
CASSLDVLPTDTQYF	TGTGCCAGCAGTTTGGACGTCCTACCCACAGATACGCAGTATTTT	TRBJ2-3	-	-	TRBV12-3/TRBV12-4
CASSPEERGGSTDTQYF	TGTGCCAGCAGTCCCGAAGAAAGGGGTGGGAGCACAGATACGCAGTATTTT	TRBJ2-3	few	-	TRBV27
CASSPGAPGDEQFF	TGTGCCAGCAGCCCGGGGGCCCCGGGTGATGAGCAGTTCTTC	TRBJ2-1	few	-	TRBV13
CASSPGLAGRSYEQYF	TGTGCCAGCAGCCCGGGACTAGCGGGACGCTCCTACGAGCAGTACTTC	TRBJ2-7	many	TRBD2	TRBV6-2/TRBV6-3
CASSGRVGGPQHF	TGTGCCAGCAGTGGCAGGGTAGGAGGGCCCCAGCATTTT	TRBJ1-5	many	-	TRBV12-3/TRBV12-4
CASSPLRSSYEQYF	TGTGCCAGCTCACCACTCAGGAGCTCCTACGAGCAGTACTTC	TRBJ2-7	-	-	TRBV18
CASSSFGNNSPLHF	TGTGCCAGCAGCTCCTTCGGCAATAATTCACCCCTCCACTTT	TRBJ1-6	-	-	TRBV7-8
CASSLGDTIQETQYF	TGTGCCAGCAGCTTAGGAGACACCATACAAGAGACCCAGTACTTC	TRBJ2-5	few	-	TRBV7-9
CSAESAETYNSPLHF	TGCAGTGCTGAGAGTGCGGAGACCTATAATTCACCCCTCCACTTT	TRBJ1-6	few	-	TRBV20-1
CATSDLSLAGFSTDTQYF	TGTGCCACCAGTGATTTGTCTCTAGCGGGTTTTAGCACAGATACGCAGTATTTT	TRBJ2-3	-	TRBD2	TRBV24-1
CASSLFPSGANVLTF	TGTGCCAGCAGCTTGTTCCCCTCTGGGGCCAACGTCCTGACTTTC	TRBJ2-6	-	-	TRBV7-9
CASSRAGTGGYEQYF	TGTGCCAGCAGCAGAGCCGGGACAGGGGGTTACGAGCAGTACTTC	TRBJ2-7	few	TRBD1	TRBV3-1
CSVGEGPTYEQYF	TGCAGCGTTGGAGAGGGGCCGACCTACGAGCAGTACTTC	TRBJ2-7	-	-	TRBV29-1
CASSPRGGTGGGETQYF	TGTGCCAGCAGCCCACGGGGGGGGACAGGGGGCGGTGAGACCCAGTACTTC	TRBJ2-5	few	TRBD1	TRBV9
CSARTGATEAFF	TGCAGTGCTCGGACAGGGGCCACTGAAGCTTTCTTT	TRBJ1-1	-	TRBD1	TRBV20-1
CATSGDRSIANTGELFF	TGTGCCACCAGTGGGGACAGAAGCATCGCGAACACCGGGGAGCTGTTTTTT	TRBJ2-2	few	TRBD1	TRBV24-1
CASSMGASGINEQFF	TGTGCCAGTAGTATGGGGGCTAGCGGGATAAATGAGCAGTTCTTC	TRBJ2-1	-	TRBD2	TRBV19
CASSLQSPLAGGYEQYF	TGCGCCAGCAGCCTGCAGTCCCCACTAGCGGGAGGATACGAGCAGTACTTC	TRBJ2-7	-	TRBD2	TRBV4-1